This T cell receptor (beta chain) emerged from a study of CD8+CD57+ T cells in acquired aplastic anemia. Study observations and caveats: There were approximately 27 CD8+ CDR3 sequences that occurred in both patients and controls.

Only one count was recorded for this clonotype. The target antigen is unknown. Both TCR beta VDJ combination and CDR3 sequence profiling were carried out. Genomic DNA was the template for this profiling. TCRdb fed the reads into MiXCR, producing one record per CDR3 protein. The top ten hold roughly 32% of the sample, which has about 120,000 distinct CDR3 sequences, over 55% seen once. Sequencing involved patients with CD8+CD57+ cell expansion previously shown by flow cytometry. As a group, the patients uniformly had severe acquired aplastic anemia. Blood sampling was performed on the patients, and none of them had received therapy by then. Germline CDR1 reads MNHNS; CDR2 reads SASEGT. This CDR3 region has 14 residues. V lost 0 bases, J lost 4 bases, and 9 bases lay in between.

This chain uses TRBV6-1 with TRBJ1-2, with TRBD1 as a possible D gene (5 bases). The origin of this receptor is a human donor with aplastic anemia. The sequencing input was sorted CD4+, CD8+, or CD8+CD57+ T cells (not recorded which) from PBMCs. CDR3 amino acids: CASSEAGPIYGYTF. The DNA for the CDR3 is TGTGCCAGCAGTGAAGCGGGACCGATCTATGGCTACACCTTC.